This is a list of T cell receptor beta chains from one sample in a study of CD8+CD57+ T cells in acquired aplastic anemia. MiXCR was run by TCRdb on the reads, yielding one entry per CDR3 protein. The data hold about 420,000 distinct CDR3 sequences, with roughly 64% observed a single time. Sequenced material: sorted CD4+, CD8+, or CD8+CD57+ T cells (not recorded which) from PBMCs. The receptors originated from a human donor in good health, serving as a control. The CDR3 runs from the conserved cysteine through the conserved F or W. D genes are given only for firm matches. For some rows the clone size is stated as once, few or many, or as a class when expanded; others skip it.

clone_size	d_call	v_call	j_call	cdr3_aa	cdr3_nt
many	TRBD1	TRBV12-3/TRBV12-4	TRBJ1-5	CASSFGTGLNQPQHF	TGTGCCAGCAGTTTCGGGACAGGACTCAATCAGCCCCAGCATTTT
NA	TRBD1	TRBV9	TRBJ2-7	CASSRGQGGHGQYF	TGTGCCAGCAGCCGGGGACAGGGGGGCCACGGGCAGTACTTC
NA	NA	TRBV5-1	TRBJ1-4	CASSLSPGGDEKLFF	TGCGCCAGCAGCTTGTCGCCGGGGGGCGATGAAAAACTGTTTTTT
NA	TRBD2	TRBV11-3	TRBJ2-2	CASSSPWEERGPGYDTGEPFF	TGTGCCAGCAGCTCCCCTTGGGAAGAGCGGGGGCCTGGGTACGACACCGGGGAGCCGTTTTTT
NA	NA	TRBV19	TRBJ2-1	CATSLFYEQFF	TGTGCCACCTCGTTATTCTATGAGCAGTTCTTC
NA	TRBD1	TRBV9	TRBJ1-1	CASSPGGTGLVNTEAFF	TGTGCCAGCAGCCCAGGCGGGACAGGACTGGTGAACACTGAAGCTTTCTTT
NA	TRBD2	TRBV19	TRBJ2-3	CASSLNGGGLPTDTQYF	TGTGCCAGTAGTTTGAACGGCGGGGGACTCCCTACGGATACGCAGTATTTT
many	NA	TRBV5-1	TRBJ1-2	CASSLADSTYGYTF	TGCGCCAGCAGCTTGGCGGACAGTACCTATGGCTACACCTTC
NA	NA	TRBV12-3/TRBV12-4	TRBJ1-6	CASSLGDYDDSPLHF	TGTGCCAGCAGCTTAGGGGACTACGACGATTCACCCCTCCACTTT
NA	NA	TRBV5-5	TRBJ2-7	CASSHLVEGYEQYF	TGTGCCAGCAGCCATCTAGTGGAGGGGTACGAGCAGTACTTC
many	TRBD2	TRBV9	TRBJ2-7	CASSVGLAGASYEQYF	TGTGCCAGCAGCGTAGGACTAGCGGGGGCGTCCTACGAGCAGTACTTC
NA	NA	TRBV9	TRBJ2-5	CASSVPVEQTGEHF	TGTGCCAGCAGCGTACCCGTGGAGCAGACGGGGGAGCACTTC
NA	NA	TRBV19	TRBJ2-5	CASSRGLAYQETQYF	TGTGCCAGTAGTAGAGGTCTAGCGTACCAAGAGACCCAGTACTTC
NA	NA	TRBV5-1	TRBJ2-2	CASSWESLNTGELFF	TGCGCCAGCAGCTGGGAGTCCTTAAACACCGGGGAGCTGTTTTTT
NA	NA	TRBV6-1	TRBJ1-2	CASSEWGSLALYGYTF	TGTGCCAGCAGTGAATGGGGGTCCCTCGCCCTCTATGGCTACACCTTC
NA	NA	TRBV11-2	TRBJ1-4	CASIPAGAGRNEKLFF	TGTGCCAGCATCCCCGCAGGCGCAGGCCGTAATGAAAAACTGTTTTTT
many	NA	TRBV7-2	TRBJ1-1	CASSSTGLAEAFF	TGTGCCAGCAGCTCAACAGGCCTGGCTGAAGCTTTCTTT
NA	NA	TRBV5-4	TRBJ2-1	CASSSAIGGRYNEQFF	TGTGCCAGCAGCTCCGCTATCGGGGGCCGTTACAATGAGCAGTTCTTC
NA	NA	TRBV4-1	TRBJ1-2	CTNRDNLYGYTF	TGCACCAACCGGGACAACCTCTATGGCTACACCTTC
many	NA	TRBV6-5	TRBJ1-3	CASRPGQGNTIYF	TGTGCCAGCAGGCCGGGACAAGGAAACACCATATATTTT
NA	NA	TRBV9	TRBJ2-6	CASSPGTGGESRVTF	TGTGCCAGCAGCCCCGGGACGGGCGGGGAATCGAGGGTGACTTTC
many	TRBD1	TRBV5-1	TRBJ1-1	CASSGTGDTEAFF	TGCGCCAGCAGCGGGACAGGGGACACTGAAGCTTTCTTT
NA	NA	TRBV6-5	TRBJ1-5	CASLDVDGTFNQPQHF	TGTGCCAGCCTAGATGTCGACGGGACTTTCAATCAGCCCCAGCATTTT
once	NA	TRBV7-2	TRBJ1-2	CASSYWTGQETQYGYTF	TGTGCCAGCAGCTACTGGACGGGGCAAGAGACCCAGTACGGCTACACCTTC
NA	NA	TRBV5-6	TRBJ2-1	CDSSIYLCSVEDRGGSYNEQFF	NA
many	NA	TRBV7-6	TRBJ2-7	CASSLGTPGGGYEQYF	TGTGCCAGCAGCTTAGGGACCCCAGGGGGAGGCTACGAGCAGTACTTC
NA	TRBD1	TRBV29-1	TRBJ1-2	CSVGQGGRGYTF	TGCAGCGTGGGACAGGGTGGGAGGGGCTACACCTTC
NA	TRBD2	TRBV7-8	TRBJ2-5	CASRIVRAGGNEYF	TGTGCCAGCAGAATTGTGCGGGCGGGGGGGAACGAGTACTTC
NA	NA	TRBV7-2	TRBJ2-1	CASSLAETVTNRSNEQFF	TGTGCCAGCAGCTTAGCTGAGACAGTAACTAACCGCTCCAATGAGCAGTTCTTC
NA	NA	TRBV7-3	TRBJ1-2	CASSEAGPGDGATF	TGTGCCAGCAGTGAAGCTGGGCCAGGGGATGGCGCCACCTTC
NA	NA	TRBV12-3/TRBV12-4	TRBJ1-3	CASSSRQDTGNTIYF	TGTGCCAGCAGTAGCCGACAGGATACTGGAAACACCATATATTTT
many	TRBD1	TRBV6-5	TRBJ1-1	CASSYSDRVEAFF	TGTGCCAGCAGTTACTCCGACAGGGTTGAAGCTTTCTTT
many	NA	TRBV7-9	TRBJ1-2	CASTRRQEPYGYTF	TGTGCCAGCACCCGCAGGCAAGAACCTTATGGCTACACCTTC
many	NA	TRBV9	TRBJ1-4	CASSVVPSTNEKLFF	TGTGCCAGCAGCGTAGTGCCCTCAACTAATGAAAAACTGTTTTTT
NA	NA	TRBV19	TRBJ1-5	CASSISLWSNQPQHF	TGTGCCAGTAGTATTTCCCTGTGGAGCAATCAGCCCCAGCATTTT
NA	TRBD1	TRBV5-1	TRBJ1-1	CASSSVTGGSTEAFF	TGCGCCAGCAGCTCGGTGACAGGGGGAAGCACTGAAGCTTTCTTT
NA	NA	TRBV3-1	TRBJ2-2	CASSRSDVGELFF	TGTGCCAGCAGCCGGAGCGATGTCGGGGAGCTGTTTTTT
NA	NA	TRBV19	TRBJ2-7	CASSTGTLVYTQYF	TGTGCCAGTAGCACCGGGACACTGGTATACACCCAGTACTTC
NA	TRBD2	TRBV15	TRBJ2-4	CATSREGLAGAVAKNIQYF	TGTGCCACCAGCAGAGAGGGGCTAGCGGGGGCCGTAGCCAAAAACATTCAGTACTTC
NA	TRBD1	TRBV9	TRBJ1-2	CASSAQGQGARGYTF	TGTGCCAGCAGCGCTCAGGGACAGGGGGCCCGTGGCTACACCTTC
NA	NA	TRBV24-1	TRBJ2-3	CATMGDTGAYTDTQYF	TGTGCCACCATGGGGGACACCGGGGCTTACACAGATACGCAGTATTTT
many	NA	TRBV20-1	TRBJ1-2	CSEAYGYTF	TGCAGTGAGGCCTATGGCTACACCTTC
NA	NA	TRBV6-4	TRBJ1-6	CASSDSGNNSPLHF	TGTGCCAGCAGTGACTCGGGGAATAATTCACCCCTCCACTTT
NA	NA	TRBV7-3	TRBJ2-1	CASGGLGGGPGEQFF	TGTGCCAGCGGCGGTCTGGGGGGGGGGCCCGGTGAGCAGTTCTTC
NA	NA	TRBV5-5	TRBJ1-1	CASKPGPEAFF	TGTGCCAGCAAACCGGGACCAGAAGCTTTCTTT
NA	NA	TRBV7-2	TRBJ1-4	CASSLGAGRKTPLF	TGTGCCAGCAGCTTAGGTGCAGGACGTAAAACACCCCTCTTT
NA	NA	TRBV10-2	TRBJ2-7	CASSESNEQYF	TGCGCCAGCAGTGAGTCGAACGAGCAGTACTTC
many	TRBD1	TRBV2	TRBJ1-2	CASSEGQGANYGYTF	TGTGCCAGCAGTGAAGGTCAGGGGGCCAACTATGGCTACACCTTC
many	TRBD1	TRBV20-1	TRBJ2-7	CSAQDRASYEQYF	TGCAGTGCCCAGGACAGGGCATCCTACGAGCAGTACTTC
once	TRBD1	TRBV7-4	TRBJ1-6	CASSFGTAGDNSRLHF	TGCGCCAGCAGCTTCGGGACAGCGGGCGATAATTCACGCCTCCACTTT
NA	NA	TRBV24-1	TRBJ2-3	CATSVKFWTATQFF	TGTGCCACCAGTGTTAAGTTTTGGACGGCTACGCAGTTTTTT
few	NA	TRBV15	TRBJ2-1	CATSRAPQGNEQFF	TGTGCCACCAGCAGAGCCCCACAGGGCAATGAGCAGTTCTTC
many	TRBD1	TRBV20-1	TRBJ2-5	CSARNRGDETQYF	TGCAGTGCTAGAAACAGGGGAGACGAGACCCAGTACTTC
NA	NA	TRBV7-2	TRBJ2-3	CASSLDGDGRRFEDTQYF	TGTGCCAGCAGCTTAGACGGGGACGGGCGGCGATTCGAGGATACGCAGTATTTT
NA	NA	TRBV27	TRBJ2-1	CASSEGRLAGPAPQFF	TGTGCCAGCAGTGAAGGGCGGCTCGCGGGGCCCGCTCCCCAGTTCTTC